This TCR beta chain was found in a study of T cells after yellow fever vaccination. Production of TCR cDNA was by 5'RACE template switching, which also added a universal primer site and UMIs. TCRdb reanalysed the 5' RACE reads using MiXCR and keeps one entry per CDR3 protein. The sample yields nearly 550,000 distinct CDR3 sequences, 19% seen once. V gave up 4 bases and J gave up 0 bases; unmatched junction bases: 6. Germline lookup yields CDR1 MNHEY and CDR2 SVGAGI. The CDR3 sequence is 18 residues long. This specimen consisted of PBMCs, obtained 15 days after the yellow fever booster vaccination. This receptor was taken from a man aged 25 to 40 who received the YFV17D yellow fever vaccine. The V gene is TRBV6-5, the J gene TRBJ2-1, with 13 bases that match TRBD2. Here the CDR3 DNA reads TGTGCCAGCAGTTCCGGGACTAGCGGGGCGAGCTCCTACAATGAGCAGTTCTTC. Translation: CASSSGTSGASSYNEQFF.